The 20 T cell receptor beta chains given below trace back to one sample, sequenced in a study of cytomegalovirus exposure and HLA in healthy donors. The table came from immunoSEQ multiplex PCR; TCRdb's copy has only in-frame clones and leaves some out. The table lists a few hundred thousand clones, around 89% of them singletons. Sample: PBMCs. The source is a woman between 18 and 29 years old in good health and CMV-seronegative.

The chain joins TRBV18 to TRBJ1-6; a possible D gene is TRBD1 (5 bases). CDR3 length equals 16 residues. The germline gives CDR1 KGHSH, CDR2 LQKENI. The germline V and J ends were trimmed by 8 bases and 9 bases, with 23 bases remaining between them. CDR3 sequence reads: CASHAQGSWSGSPLHF. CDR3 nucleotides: TGTGCCAGCCACGCGCAGGGAAGTTGGAGTGGTTCACCCCTCCACTTT.

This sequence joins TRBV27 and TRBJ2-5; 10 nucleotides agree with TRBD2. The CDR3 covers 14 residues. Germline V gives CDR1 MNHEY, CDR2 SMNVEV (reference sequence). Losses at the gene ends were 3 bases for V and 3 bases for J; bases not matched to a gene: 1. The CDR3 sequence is CASSFLAGEETQYF. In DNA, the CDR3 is TGTGCCAGCAGTTTCCTAGCGGGGGAAGAGACCCAGTACTTC.

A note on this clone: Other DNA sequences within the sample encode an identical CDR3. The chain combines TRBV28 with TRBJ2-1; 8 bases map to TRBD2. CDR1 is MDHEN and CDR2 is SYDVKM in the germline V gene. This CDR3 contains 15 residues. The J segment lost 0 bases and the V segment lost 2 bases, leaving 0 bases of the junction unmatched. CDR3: CASSLAGGSYNEQFF. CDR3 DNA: TGTGCCAGCAGTTTAGCGGGGGGCTCCTACAATGAGCAGTTCTTC.

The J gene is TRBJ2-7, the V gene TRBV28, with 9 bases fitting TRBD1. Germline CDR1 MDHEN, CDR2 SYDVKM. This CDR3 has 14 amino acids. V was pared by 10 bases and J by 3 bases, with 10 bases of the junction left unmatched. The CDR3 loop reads CATQRTGAIYEQYF. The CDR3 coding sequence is TGTGCCACCCAAAGGACAGGGGCAATCTACGAGCAGTACTTC.

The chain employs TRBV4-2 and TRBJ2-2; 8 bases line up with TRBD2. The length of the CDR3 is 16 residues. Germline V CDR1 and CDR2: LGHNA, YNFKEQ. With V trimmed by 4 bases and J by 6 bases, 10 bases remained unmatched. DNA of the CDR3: TGTGCCAGCAGCCCCGACAGGAGCGGGGGCCCCGGGGAGCTGTTTTTT. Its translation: CASSPDRSGGPGELFF.

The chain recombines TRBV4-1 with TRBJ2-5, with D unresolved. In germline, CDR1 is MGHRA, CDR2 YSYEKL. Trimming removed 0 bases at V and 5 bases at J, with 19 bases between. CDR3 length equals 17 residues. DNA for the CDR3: TGCGCCAGCAGCCAAGATCTTGAGGTCCTAGGCAAGGAGACCCAGTACTTC. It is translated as CASSQDLEVLGKETQYF.

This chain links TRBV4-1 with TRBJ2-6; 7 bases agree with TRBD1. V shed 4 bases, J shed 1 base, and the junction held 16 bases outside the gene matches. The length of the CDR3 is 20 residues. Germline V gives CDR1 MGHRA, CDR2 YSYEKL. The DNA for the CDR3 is TGCGCCAGCAGCCTGCGATTCCCGGGACAGTCAGGATCTGGGGCCAACGTCCTGACTTTC. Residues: CASSLRFPGQSGSGANVLTF.

CDR3 sequence (DNA): TGCGCCAGCAGCCAACAAACGACTAGCGGGGGGGCCAATGAGCAGTTCTTC. Its protein product is CASSQQTTSGGANEQFF. The chain recombines TRBV4-3 with TRBJ2-1; the match to TRBD2 covers 14 bases. The CDR3 runs to 17 residues. Trimming cost V 2 bases and J 6 bases; bases outside gene matches: 6. The germline CDR1 and CDR2 sequences are LGHNA and YSLEER.

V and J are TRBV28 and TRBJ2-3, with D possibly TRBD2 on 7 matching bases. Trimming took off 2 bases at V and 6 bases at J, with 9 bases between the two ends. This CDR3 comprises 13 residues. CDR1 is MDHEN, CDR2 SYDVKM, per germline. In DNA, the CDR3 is TGTGCCAGCAGTTTAGCGGGGGCGGATACGCAGTATTTT. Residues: CASSLAGADTQYF.

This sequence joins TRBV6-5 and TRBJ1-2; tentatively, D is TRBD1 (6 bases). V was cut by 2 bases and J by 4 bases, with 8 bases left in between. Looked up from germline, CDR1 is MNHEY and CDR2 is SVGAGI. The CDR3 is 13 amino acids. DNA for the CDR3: TGTGCCAGCAGTTACGACAGGCCCTATGGCTACACCTTC. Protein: CASSYDRPYGYTF.

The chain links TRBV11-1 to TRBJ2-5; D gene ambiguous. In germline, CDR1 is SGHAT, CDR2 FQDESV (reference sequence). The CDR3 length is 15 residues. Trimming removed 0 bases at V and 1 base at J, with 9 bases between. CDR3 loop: CASSLARGAQETQYF. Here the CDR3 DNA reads TGTGCCAGCAGCTTAGCCCGAGGAGCCCAAGAGACCCAGTACTTC.

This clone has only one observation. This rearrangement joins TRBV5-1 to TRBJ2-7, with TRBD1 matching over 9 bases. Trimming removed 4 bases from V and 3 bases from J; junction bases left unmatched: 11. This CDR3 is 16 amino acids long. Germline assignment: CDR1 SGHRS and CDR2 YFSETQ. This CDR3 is CASSTEPGQGDYEQYF. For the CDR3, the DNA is TGCGCCAGCAGCACGGAACCGGGACAGGGAGACTACGAGCAGTACTTC.

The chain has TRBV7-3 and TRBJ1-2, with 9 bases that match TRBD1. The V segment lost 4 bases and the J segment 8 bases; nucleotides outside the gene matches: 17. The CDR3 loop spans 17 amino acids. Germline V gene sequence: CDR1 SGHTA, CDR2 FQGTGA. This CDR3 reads CASSSNAPGQGTEGYTF. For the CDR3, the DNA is TGTGCCAGCAGCTCAAATGCACCGGGACAGGGTACAGAAGGCTACACCTTC. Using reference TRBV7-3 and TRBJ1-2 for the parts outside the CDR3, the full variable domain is GAGVSQTPSNKVTEKGKYVELRCDPISGHTALYWYRQSLGQGPEFLIYFQGTGAADDSGLPNDRFFAVRPEGSVSTLKIQRTERGDSAVYLCASSSNAPGQGTEGYTFGSGTRLTVV.

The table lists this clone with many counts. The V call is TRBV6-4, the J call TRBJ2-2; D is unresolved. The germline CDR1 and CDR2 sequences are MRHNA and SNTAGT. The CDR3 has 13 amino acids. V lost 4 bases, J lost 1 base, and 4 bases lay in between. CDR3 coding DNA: TGTGCCAGCAGTGCAGGGAACACCGGGGAGCTGTTTTTT. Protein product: CASSAGNTGELFF.

CDR3 bases: TGTGCCAGTAACCTATTCTTAGACAGCCAAGAGACCCAGTACTTC. Protein sequence: CASNLFLDSQETQYF. This sequence joins TRBV19 and TRBJ2-5, with D maybe TRBD1 (5 bases). The length of the CDR3 is 15 residues. V was cut by 7 bases and J by 1 base, with 16 bases left in between. The germline gives CDR1 LNHDA, CDR2 SQIVND (reference sequence).

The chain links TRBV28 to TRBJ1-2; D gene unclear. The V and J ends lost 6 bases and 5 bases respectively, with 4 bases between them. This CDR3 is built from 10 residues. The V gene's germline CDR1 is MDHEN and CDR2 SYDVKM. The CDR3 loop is CASSRYGYTF. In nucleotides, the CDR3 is TGTGCCAGCAGCCGGTATGGCTACACCTTC.

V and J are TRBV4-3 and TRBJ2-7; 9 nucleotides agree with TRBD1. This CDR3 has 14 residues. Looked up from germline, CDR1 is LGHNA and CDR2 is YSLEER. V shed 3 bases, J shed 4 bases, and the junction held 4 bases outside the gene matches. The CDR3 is CASSQEQGAYEQYF. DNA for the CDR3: TGCGCCAGCAGCCAGGAACAGGGGGCATACGAGCAGTACTTC.

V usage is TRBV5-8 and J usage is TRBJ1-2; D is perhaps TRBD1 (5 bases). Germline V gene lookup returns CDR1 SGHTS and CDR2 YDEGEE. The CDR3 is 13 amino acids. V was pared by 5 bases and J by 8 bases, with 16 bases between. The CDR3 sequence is CASRRGGAEGYTF. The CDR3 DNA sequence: TGTGCCAGCAGACGAGGCGGGGCGGAGGGCTACACCTTC.

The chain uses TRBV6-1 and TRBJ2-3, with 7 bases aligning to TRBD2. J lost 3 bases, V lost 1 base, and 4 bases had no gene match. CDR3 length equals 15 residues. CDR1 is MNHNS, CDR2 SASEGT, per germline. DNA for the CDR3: TGTGCCAGCAGTGAAGGCGGGGGAAGGACAGATACGCAGTATTTT. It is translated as CASSEGGGRTDTQYF.

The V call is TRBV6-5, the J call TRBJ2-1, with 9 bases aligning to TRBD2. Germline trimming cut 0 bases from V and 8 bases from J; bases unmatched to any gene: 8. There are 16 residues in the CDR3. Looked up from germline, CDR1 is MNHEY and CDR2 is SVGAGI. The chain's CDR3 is CASSYSRLAGLYEQFF. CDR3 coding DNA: TGTGCCAGCAGTTACTCGAGGCTAGCGGGGTTGTATGAGCAGTTCTTC.